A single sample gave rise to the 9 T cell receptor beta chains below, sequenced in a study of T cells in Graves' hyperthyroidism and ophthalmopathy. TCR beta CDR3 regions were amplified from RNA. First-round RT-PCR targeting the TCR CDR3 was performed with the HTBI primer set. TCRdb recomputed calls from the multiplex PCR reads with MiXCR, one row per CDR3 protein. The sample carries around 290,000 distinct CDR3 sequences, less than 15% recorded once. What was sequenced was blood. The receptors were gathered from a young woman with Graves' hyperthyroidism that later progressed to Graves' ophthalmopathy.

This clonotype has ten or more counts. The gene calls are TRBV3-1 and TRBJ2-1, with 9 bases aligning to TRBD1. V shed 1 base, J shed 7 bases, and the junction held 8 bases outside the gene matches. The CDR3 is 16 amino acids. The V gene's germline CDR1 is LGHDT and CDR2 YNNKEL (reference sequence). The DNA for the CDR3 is TGTGCCAGCAGCCAAGTTGGGGGACAGGGTAAGAATGAGCAGTTCTTC. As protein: CASSQVGGQGKNEQFF.

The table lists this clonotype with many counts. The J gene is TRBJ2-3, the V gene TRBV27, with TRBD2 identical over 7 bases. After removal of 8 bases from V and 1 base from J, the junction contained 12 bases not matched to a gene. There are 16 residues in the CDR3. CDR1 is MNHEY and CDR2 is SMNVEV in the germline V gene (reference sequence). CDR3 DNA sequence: TGTGCCAGCGCCCCCTTATTGGGAGGGGGCACAGATACGCAGTATTTT. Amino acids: CASAPLLGGGTDTQYF.

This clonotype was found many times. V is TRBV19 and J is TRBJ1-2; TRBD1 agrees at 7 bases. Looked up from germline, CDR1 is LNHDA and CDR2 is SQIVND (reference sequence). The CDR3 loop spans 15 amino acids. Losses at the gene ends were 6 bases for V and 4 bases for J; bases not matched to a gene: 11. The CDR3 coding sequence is TGTGCCAGTAGCGACATCACAGGGGTCCCCTATGGCTACACCTTC. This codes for CASSDITGVPYGYTF.

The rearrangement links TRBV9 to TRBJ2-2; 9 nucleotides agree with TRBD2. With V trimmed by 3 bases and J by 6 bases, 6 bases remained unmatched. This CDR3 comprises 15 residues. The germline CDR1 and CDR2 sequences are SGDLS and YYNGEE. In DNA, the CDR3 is TGTGCCAGCAGCGGGGGACTAGCTTCGGCCGGGGAGCTGTTTTTT. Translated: CASSGGLASAGELFF.

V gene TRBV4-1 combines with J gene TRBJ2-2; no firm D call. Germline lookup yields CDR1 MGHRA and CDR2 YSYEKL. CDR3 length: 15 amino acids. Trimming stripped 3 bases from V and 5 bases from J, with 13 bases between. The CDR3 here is CASSQVTETTGELFF. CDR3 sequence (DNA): TGCGCCAGCAGCCAGGTTACGGAGACGACCGGGGAGCTGTTTTTT.

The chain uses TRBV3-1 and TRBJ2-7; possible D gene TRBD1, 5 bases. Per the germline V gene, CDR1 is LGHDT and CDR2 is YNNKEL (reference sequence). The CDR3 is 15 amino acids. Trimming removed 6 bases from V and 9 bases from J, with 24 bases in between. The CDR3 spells CASSTIGAVQNVQYF. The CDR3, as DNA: TGTGCCAGCAGTACGATTGGGGCAGTTCAGAATGTGCAGTACTTC.

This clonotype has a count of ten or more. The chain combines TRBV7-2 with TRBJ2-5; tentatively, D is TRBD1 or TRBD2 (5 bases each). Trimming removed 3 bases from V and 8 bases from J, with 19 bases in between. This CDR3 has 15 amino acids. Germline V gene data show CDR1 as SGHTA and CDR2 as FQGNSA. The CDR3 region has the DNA TGTGCCAGCAGCTTCCCGGGGACGACGGCTAAAACCCAGTACTTC. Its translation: CASSFPGTTAKTQYF.

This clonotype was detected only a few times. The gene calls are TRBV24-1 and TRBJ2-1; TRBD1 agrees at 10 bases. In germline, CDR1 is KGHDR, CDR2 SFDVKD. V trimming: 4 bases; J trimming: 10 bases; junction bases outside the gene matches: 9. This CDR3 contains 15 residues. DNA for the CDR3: TGTGCCACCAGTGAAGGGACCGGGACAGGGGAAGAGCAGTTCTTC. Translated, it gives CATSEGTGTGEEQFF.

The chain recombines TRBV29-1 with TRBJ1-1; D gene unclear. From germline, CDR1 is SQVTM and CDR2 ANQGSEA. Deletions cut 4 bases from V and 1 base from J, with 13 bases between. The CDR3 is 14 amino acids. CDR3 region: CSVGVLKGNTEAFF. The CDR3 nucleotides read TGCAGCGTTGGAGTATTAAAGGGGAACACTGAAGCTTTCTTT.